This record covers a single TCR beta chain. No cognate antigen has been identified for it. The sample holds no much larger clone one base away, and base qualities are not on file. This sample stems from a study of blood T cell repertoires in COVID-19 (dated by TCRdb to about 2020). Study-level background: Samples covering the acute and convalescent phases of COVID-19 were provided by collaborators in the United States, Italy and Spain. The material from the prospective study consisted of cDNA or gDNA derived from T cells, B-cell-depleted T cells, or PBMCs. Deeply sampled blood TCRbeta repertoires from subjects exposed to, actively infected with, or recovered from COVID-19 were included in the dataset. The repertoires were released in a freely available public database meant as a resource for research on the immune response to SARS-CoV-2. Samples were obtained from the ongoing ImmuneRACE study (first 160 participants) and from 1,254 subjects provided by 6 global collaborators. Sample metadata almost always included a de-identified subject ID, COVID-19 status, age in years and sex. Where available, HLA class I and class II types were taken from metadata supplied by the sample provider and were not determined by assay-based typing. Study-wide findings and limitations: How much clinical and demographic metadata was included differed by source and by participant, and the metadata was provided uncurated.

TCRbeta CDR3 regions were amplified from genomic DNA using the immunoSEQ Assay, a bias-controlled multiplex PCR. The authors' pipeline ran thus. Nucleated cell counts per sample were estimated from amplification of reference gene primers within the assay. To quantify the absolute abundance of each unique TCRbeta CDR3 rearrangement, sequence reads were collapsed and filtered. For each sample, productive Simpson clonality was calculated as the square root of Simpson's diversity index across productive rearrangements. TCRdb mirrors the immuneACCESS table, restricted to in-frame sequences. Some clones are absent from its copies; in checked studies, under half trace to an unresolved V gene, and the reason for the others is unknown. V and J calls and clone size are given by that table; D and trimming were obtained from the DNA. This sample is represented by fewer than 200,000 clones; roughly 91% of them were singletons. Jointly, the top ten make up approximately 2% of the sample.

Reading the germline V gene (reference sequence) gives CDR1 LGHDT and CDR2 YNNKEL. CDR3 length: 14 amino acids, cysteine to phenylalanine. The sequence is cut down to CDR3 DNA, 42 bases in frame from base 1. Relative to germline, V is 5 bases shorter and J is 7 bases shorter, with 14 bases between their ends. Another Seattle source contributed samples from volunteer blood donors who had recovered from COVID-19. Collaborating institutions collected whole blood in K2EDTA tubes following their own protocols. For TCRbeta analysis, collaborators shipped samples in one of three forms: frozen whole blood, isolated PBMCs, or DNA extracted from either of those sample types.

Rearrangement joined TRBV3-1 (or the pseudogene TRBV3-2) to TRBJ1-4; the D gene is perhaps TRBD1, on 6 matching bases. Sequenced input: peripheral blood. The receptor was derived from a man aged 45 to 65 who had recovered from COVID-19. Read as DNA, the sequence is TGTGCCAGCAGCAAACAGGGCAACGGTGAAAAACTGTTTTTT. This encodes CASSKQGNGEKLFF.